The clone carrying this TCR beta chain was picked up many times. Trimming cost V 4 bases and J 1 base, with 7 bases left between them. Germline assignment: CDR1 SEHNR and CDR2 FQNEAQ (reference sequence). This CDR3 comprises 13 residues. The sample is drawn from a study of T-cell memory formation after mild COVID-19. Sample barcodes and UMIs were carried by the TCR alpha and TCR beta cDNA libraries that 5'RACE generated with constant-segment primers. One entry per CDR3 protein results from TCRdb running MiXCR on the 5' RACE reads. The sample carries 450,000 or so distinct CDR3 sequences, 20% recorded once.

Sequenced input: PBMCs or a T cell subset sorted from them (not recorded which). The source of this sequence is an adult woman who had mild COVID-19 (a few samples of this study predate the infection). Cell type and time point are not known. The chain uses TRBV7-9 and TRBJ1-1; D ambiguous. The CDR3 protein is CASSSRRNTEAFF. The CDR3 DNA reads TGTGCCAGCAGCTCCCGGCGGAACACTGAAGCTTTCTTT.